The 2 T cell receptor beta chains given below trace back to one sample, sequenced in a study of T cell repertoires in cytomegalovirus infection. Each CDR3 protein gets one entry after TCRdb re-called the reads with MiXCR. The sample records 650,000 to 900,000 distinct CDR3 sequences, about 29% being singletons. Their antigen targets remain unknown. Sequencing used cultured CD8+ T cells from PBMCs, obtained from culture after CMV antigen stimulation. The receptors originated from a human donor in good health (CMV status not recorded). Some clones in this sample may be carry-over from other donors' samples.

J is TRBJ2-3 and V is TRBV24-1; no clear D. The CDR3 contains 13 residues. In germline, CDR1 is KGHDR, CDR2 SFDVKD. The V and J ends lost 2 bases and 5 bases respectively, with 7 bases between them. Written as DNA, the CDR3 is TGTGCCACCAGTGATTGGGAAGAAGATACGCAGTATTTT. Its protein product is CATSDWEEDTQYF.

This clonotype was detected once. This chain connects TRBV6-2 or TRBV6-3 to TRBJ2-7, with D possibly TRBD1 on 5 matching bases. V was trimmed by 6 bases and J by 3 bases, leaving 12 bases between them. The germline V gene encodes CDR1 MNHEY and CDR2 SVGEGT. This CDR3 has 13 residues. The CDR3, as DNA: TGTGCCAGCAGATTAGACAGAGGCTACGAGCAGTACTTC. It translates to CASRLDRGYEQYF.